The 19 T cell receptor beta chains presented below share a single source sample, sequenced in a study of cytomegalovirus exposure and HLA in healthy donors (dated by TCRdb to the late 2010s). Receptor amplification or capture employed the immunoSEQ multiplex PCR assay. A mixture of 60 forward primers for TCR Vbeta segments and 13 reverse primers for TCR Jbeta segments was used in the multiplex PCR. Drawn from immuneACCESS, this table holds only the in-frame rearrangements with V and J called that TCRdb kept. Clones are partly lost; checked studies trace under half to an unresolved V gene and leave the rest unexplained. The sample table shows more than 65,000 clones, and about 78% are seen once. The ten biggest clones cover 5.5% to 6% of the sample. The material sequenced was PBMCs. Every receptor here comes from a man in his late teens or twenties in good health and CMV-seropositive.

The V call is TRBV6-1, the J call TRBJ1-1; perhaps TRBD1 as D (5 bases). CDR1 and CDR2 (germline): MNHNS, SASEGT. The germline V and J ends were trimmed by 3 bases and 5 bases, with 13 bases remaining between them. This CDR3 contains 14 residues. CDR3 DNA sequence: TGTGCCAGCAGTGAGGGCAGGGCGAGGACTGAAGCTTTCTTT. Amino acids: CASSEGRARTEAFF.

A few counts support this clone. This chain uses TRBV7-9 with TRBJ2-1, with TRBD2 matching 9 bases. Germline-derived CDR1 and CDR2 are SEHNR and FQNEAQ (reference sequence). V dropped 7 bases and J dropped 14; count of bases not matched to a gene: 15. This CDR3 region has 14 residues. CDR3 sequence (DNA): TGTGCCAGCACCACGGAGGCGGGAGGGCAGACCAAGTTCTTC. It encodes CASTTEAGGQTKFF. Drawing the rest from reference TRBV7-9 and TRBJ2-1, the complete variable domain is DTGVSQNPRHKITKRGQNVTFRCDPISEHNRLYWYRQTLGQGPEFLTYFQNEAQLEKSRLLSDRFSAERPKGSFSTLEIQRTEQGDSAMYLCASTTEAGGQTKFFGPGTRLTVL.

This clone occurred a few times. The rearrangement uses TRBV5-4 and TRBJ1-1; D is undetermined. Germline-derived CDR1 and CDR2 are SGHNT and YYREEE (reference sequence). This CDR3 region has 13 residues. The germline V and J ends were trimmed by 2 bases and 1 base, with 6 bases remaining between them. The CDR3 DNA is TGTGCCAGCAGCTTCGCGGGGAACACTGAAGCTTTCTTT. Translation gives CASSFAGNTEAFF.

The sample holds one count of this clone. J is TRBJ1-1 and V is TRBV4-1; 10 nucleotides align to TRBD1. Germline CDR1 reads MGHRA; CDR2 reads YSYEKL. V was pared by 2 bases and J by 5 bases, with 11 bases of the junction left unmatched. The CDR3 has 17 amino acids. The CDR3 coding sequence is TGCGCCAGCAGCCAACAACCCGGGACAGGGGTGGTGACTGAAGCTTTCTTT. The encoded protein is CASSQQPGTGVVTEAFF.

In this sample, this clone turned up once. The CDR3 here is CSVGLDYGYTF. The CDR3 nucleotides read TGCAGCGTTGGGCTCGACTATGGCTACACCTTC. V gene TRBV29-1 combines with J gene TRBJ1-2; unclear D gene. V lost 4 bases to trimming and J lost 3 bases, with 6 bases between them. This CDR3 is 11 amino acids long. Germline CDR1 is SQVTM and CDR2 is ANQGSEA.

The chain uses TRBV4-1 and TRBJ2-1; maybe TRBD2 (6 bases). The germline V gene has CDR1 MGHRA and CDR2 YSYEKL. This CDR3 contains 19 residues. V was clipped by 4 bases and J by 0 bases, with 22 bases between them. The CDR3 here is CASSRDLGQRANSYNEQFF. CDR3 coding DNA: TGCGCCAGCAGCCGGGACCTGGGTCAGCGGGCGAACTCCTACAATGAGCAGTTCTTC.

The chain joins TRBV6-4 to TRBJ2-1, with 10 bases fitting TRBD2. Germline CDR1 and CDR2: MRHNA and SNTAGT. This CDR3 comprises 14 residues. J lost 2 bases, V lost 8 bases, and 3 bases had no gene match. The CDR3 DNA is TGTGCCAGCGCGGGGACTAGCGCCTACAATGAGCAGTTCTTC. Amino acids: CASAGTSAYNEQFF.

This chain links TRBV5-6 with TRBJ1-2, with a possible D match to TRBD1 (5 bases). The length of the CDR3 is 14 residues. V dropped 3 bases and J dropped 8 bases, with 17 bases sitting between them. The germline V gene has CDR1 SGHDT and CDR2 YYEEEE. The CDR3 loop is CASSSILGLTGYTF. CDR3 DNA: TGTGCCAGCAGCTCCATTTTGGGACTTACGGGCTACACCTTC.

V and J are TRBV7-2 and TRBJ2-3, with D perhaps matching TRBD2 (5 bases). Germline CDR1 reads SGHTA; CDR2 reads FQGNSA. V was pared by 2 bases and J by 4 bases, with 7 bases between. This CDR3 spans 13 amino acids. CDR3 sequence reads: CASSLSSADTQYF. The CDR3, as DNA: TGTGCCAGCAGCTTAAGTAGCGCAGATACGCAGTATTTT.

The chain links TRBV10-3 to TRBJ1-3; D is unresolved. Deletions cut 3 bases from V and 9 bases from J, with 9 bases between. This CDR3 spans 12 amino acids. CDR1 is ENHRY, CDR2 SYGVKD, per germline. CDR3 DNA: TGTGCCATCAGTGATGTCGGCGGCACCATATATTTT. It codes for CAISDVGGTIYF.

Written as DNA, the CDR3 is TGTGCCAGCAGTTACATTTCCTCGAGGGATACGCAGTATTTT. It encodes CASSYISSRDTQYF. The V call is TRBV6-5, the J call TRBJ2-3; D remains ambiguous. V dropped 2 bases and J dropped 6 bases, with 12 bases sitting between them. Looked up from germline, CDR1 is MNHEY and CDR2 is SVGAGI. The CDR3 consists of 14 residues.

V gene TRBV6-5 combines with J gene TRBJ1-2; D call uncertain. V shed 6 bases and J shed 0 bases, with 8 bases lying between them. Germline CDR1 is MNHEY and CDR2 is SVGAGI. The CDR3 loop spans 13 amino acids. CDR3 DNA: TGTGCCAGCAGGCAGGATCCTAACTATGGCTACACCTTC. The encoded protein is CASRQDPNYGYTF.

The chain is built from TRBV28 and TRBJ2-2, with 7 positions matching TRBD1. The CDR3 has 15 amino acids. The V and J ends lost 5 bases and 7 bases, in that order; junction bases with no gene match: 10. Germline V lookup: CDR1 MDHEN, CDR2 SYDVKM. In DNA, the CDR3 is TGTGCCAGCAGTCCCGGACTGGCAGGGGGCGGGGAGCTGTTTTTT. Translated, it gives CASSPGLAGGGELFF.

This chain links TRBV28 with TRBJ1-2; the match to TRBD1 covers 7 bases. The CDR3 is made up of 15 amino acids. V dropped 5 bases and J dropped 0; count of bases not matched to a gene: 6. The germline V gene encodes CDR1 MDHEN and CDR2 SYDVKM. The CDR3: CASSADRVANYGYTF. CDR3 bases: TGTGCCAGCAGTGCCGACAGGGTAGCTAACTATGGCTACACCTTC.

This clone was detected only a few times. The chain uses TRBV28 and TRBJ2-5, with D maybe TRBD2 (6 bases). The germline CDR1 and CDR2 sequences are MDHEN and SYDVKM. The CDR3 totals 17 residues. The V end was cut by 3 bases, the J end by 2 bases, with 19 bases between. In DNA form, the CDR3 reads TGTGCCAGCAGTTTGCCGGGAGAGGCGTGGGGGCAAGAGACCCAGTACTTC. As protein: CASSLPGEAWGQETQYF.

The chain uses TRBV4-1 and TRBJ1-4; unclear D gene. This CDR3 contains 17 residues. Germline CDR1 reads MGHRA; CDR2 reads YSYEKL. V was shortened by 1 base and J by 2 bases, with 14 bases between the two germline ends. For the CDR3, the DNA is TGCGCCAGCAGCCAAGCGTTTCTGGTACAGACTAATGAAAAACTGTTTTTT. This encodes CASSQAFLVQTNEKLFF.

This clone appeared a single time. V usage is TRBV29-1 and J usage is TRBJ2-1; TRBD2 matches 9 bases. CDR1 and CDR2 from the germline V gene are SQVTM and ANQGSEA. The trim removed 3 bases at V and 6 bases at J, leaving 3 bases unmatched. This CDR3 has 13 residues. The CDR3 DNA follows: TGCAGCGTTGATGCTAGCGGGACCAATGAGCAGTTCTTC. Translated: CSVDASGTNEQFF.

This chain links TRBV4-1 with TRBJ2-7; 9 bases are a match to TRBD2. Germline V gives CDR1 MGHRA, CDR2 YSYEKL. This CDR3 is 17 amino acids long. J lost 4 bases, V lost 4 bases, and 14 bases had no gene match. The CDR3 coding sequence is TGCGCCAGCAGCCTCCGACTAGCGGAATCGGGATTATACGAGCAGTACTTC. Residues: CASSLRLAESGLYEQYF.

The rearrangement links TRBV10-3 to TRBJ2-3; 12 bases match TRBD2. The CDR3 has 16 residues. Germline V lookup: CDR1 ENHRY, CDR2 SYGVKD. Germline trimming cut 6 bases from V and 5 bases from J; bases unmatched to any gene: 9. The CDR3 sequence is CAISESLAGGGDTQYF. The CDR3 DNA follows: TGTGCCATCAGCGAATCCCTAGCGGGAGGGGGAGATACGCAGTATTTT.